This is a list of T cell receptor beta chains from one sample in a study of blood T cell repertoires in COVID-19. Clones were read by immunoSEQ multiplex PCR, and TCRdb kept only the in-frame ones, dropping some. The sample has 150,000 or so clones, roughly 78% seen once. Sequenced material: peripheral blood. Receptors originate from a woman aged 60 to 75 with COVID-19, enrolled during active disease. Both conserved end residues are part of each CDR3. Each record gives: D gene, J gene, clone size, V gene, CDR3 protein, CDR3 DNA. The D gene is left open where the match is weak. Rows may omit the clone size; those that give it use once, few, many or a size class.

d_call: -; j_call: TRBJ1-2; clone_size: few; v_call: TRBV20-1; cdr3_aa: CSASDTPGVAYGYTF; cdr3_nt: TGCAGTGCTAGTGATACTCCGGGAGTGGCCTATGGCTACACCTTC
d_call: -; j_call: TRBJ2-7; clone_size: -; v_call: TRBV28; cdr3_aa: CASSLLSPYEQYF; cdr3_nt: TGTGCCAGCAGTTTATTATCCCCCTACGAGCAGTACTTC
d_call: TRBD2; j_call: TRBJ2-7; clone_size: -; v_call: TRBV4-3; cdr3_aa: CASSTLAGSSYEQYF; cdr3_nt: TGCGCCAGCAGCACCTTAGCGGGAAGCTCCTACGAGCAGTACTTC
d_call: TRBD1; j_call: TRBJ1-1; clone_size: -; v_call: TRBV18; cdr3_aa: CASSRPTGMNTEAFF; cdr3_nt: TGTGCCAGCTCACGACCGACAGGGATGAACACTGAAGCTTTCTTT
d_call: -; j_call: TRBJ1-5; clone_size: -; v_call: TRBV28; cdr3_aa: CASSLNRAFNSNQPQHF; cdr3_nt: TGTGCCAGCAGTCTAAACAGGGCCTTTAATAGCAATCAGCCCCAGCATTTT
d_call: TRBD1; j_call: TRBJ2-3; clone_size: -; v_call: TRBV29-1; cdr3_aa: CSLRQGENTQYF; cdr3_nt: TGCAGCCTGAGACAGGGGGAAAATACGCAGTATTTT
d_call: TRBD1; j_call: TRBJ1-1; clone_size: -; v_call: TRBV7-2; cdr3_aa: CASSPGGLGTEAFF; cdr3_nt: TGTGCCAGCAGCCCAGGGGGGTTGGGCACTGAAGCTTTCTTT
d_call: TRBD1; j_call: TRBJ1-1; clone_size: -; v_call: TRBV4-2; cdr3_aa: CASSQADREYTEAFF; cdr3_nt: TGTGCCAGCAGCCAAGCTGACAGGGAATACACTGAAGCTTTCTTT
d_call: TRBD2; j_call: TRBJ2-1; clone_size: -; v_call: TRBV19; cdr3_aa: CASSGLAGNNEQFF; cdr3_nt: TGTGCCAGTAGCGGACTAGCGGGGAACAATGAGCAGTTCTTC
d_call: TRBD2; j_call: TRBJ2-1; clone_size: many; v_call: TRBV3-1/TRBV3-2; cdr3_aa: CASSHTWTSGSAEQFF; cdr3_nt: TGTGCCAGCAGCCATACCTGGACTAGCGGGAGCGCTGAGCAGTTCTTC
d_call: TRBD1; j_call: TRBJ2-1; clone_size: -; v_call: TRBV19; cdr3_aa: CASSSSRGSEQFF; cdr3_nt: TGTGCCAGTAGCTCGAGCAGGGGGAGTGAGCAGTTCTTC
d_call: -; j_call: TRBJ2-1; clone_size: -; v_call: TRBV11-2; cdr3_aa: CASTPAELQIYNEQFF; cdr3_nt: TGTGCCAGCACCCCCGCGGAACTCCAAATCTACAATGAGCAGTTCTTC
d_call: TRBD2; j_call: TRBJ2-7; clone_size: -; v_call: TRBV4-3; cdr3_aa: CASSQEWTAGVWDHEQYF; cdr3_nt: TGCGCCAGCAGCCAAGAGTGGACAGCGGGGGTATGGGACCACGAGCAGTACTTC
d_call: TRBD1; j_call: TRBJ1-4; clone_size: -; v_call: TRBV11-1; cdr3_aa: CASSLDRLNEKLFF; cdr3_nt: TGTGCCAGCAGCTTGGACAGGCTTAATGAAAAACTGTTTTTT
d_call: -; j_call: TRBJ2-3; clone_size: -; v_call: TRBV18; cdr3_aa: CASSLGLSTDTQYF; cdr3_nt: TGTGCCAGCTCACTTGGACTATCCACAGATACGCAGTATTTT
d_call: TRBD2; j_call: TRBJ2-7; clone_size: few; v_call: TRBV2; cdr3_aa: CASSELGGISYEQYF; cdr3_nt: TGTGCCAGCAGTGAGTTGGGAGGGATCTCCTACGAGCAGTACTTC
d_call: -; j_call: TRBJ1-1; clone_size: -; v_call: TRBV5-1; cdr3_aa: CASSLGGANTEAFF; cdr3_nt: TGCGCCAGCAGCTTGGGGGGCGCGAACACTGAAGCTTTCTTT
d_call: TRBD2; j_call: TRBJ2-7; clone_size: -; v_call: TRBV3-1/TRBV3-2; cdr3_aa: CASSLTSGNSYEQYF; cdr3_nt: TGTGCCAGCAGCCTCACTAGCGGAAACTCCTACGAGCAGTACTTC
d_call: -; j_call: TRBJ2-1; clone_size: -; v_call: TRBV2; cdr3_aa: CASSGAGHNEQFF; cdr3_nt: TGTGCCAGCAGTGGGGCAGGGCACAATGAGCAGTTCTTC
d_call: TRBD1; j_call: TRBJ2-2; clone_size: -; v_call: TRBV9; cdr3_aa: CASSAGQGSTGELFF; cdr3_nt: TGTGCCAGCAGCGCAGGACAGGGAAGTACCGGGGAGCTGTTTTTT
d_call: -; j_call: TRBJ2-5; clone_size: few; v_call: TRBV20-1; cdr3_aa: CSASPMIRTRKETQYF; cdr3_nt: TGCAGTGCTAGTCCGATGATTCGTACGCGGAAAGAGACCCAGTACTTC
d_call: TRBD1; j_call: TRBJ2-7; clone_size: -; v_call: TRBV27; cdr3_aa: CASKSRQGRGYEQYF; cdr3_nt: TGTGCCAGCAAGTCTAGACAGGGAAGGGGCTACGAGCAGTACTTC
d_call: -; j_call: TRBJ2-1; clone_size: -; v_call: TRBV3-1/TRBV3-2; cdr3_aa: CASSQMKQEQFF; cdr3_nt: TGTGCCAGCAGCCAAATGAAACAGGAGCAGTTCTTC
d_call: -; j_call: TRBJ1-1; clone_size: once; v_call: TRBV29-1; cdr3_aa: CSVGSLQGMNTEAFF; cdr3_nt: TGCAGCGTTGGGTCCTTGCAGGGAATGAACACTGAAGCTTTCTTT
d_call: -; j_call: TRBJ1-5; clone_size: -; v_call: TRBV6-1; cdr3_aa: CASSEIGQNNQPQHF; cdr3_nt: TGTGCCAGCAGTGAAATCGGACAGAACAATCAGCCCCAGCATTTT
d_call: TRBD2; j_call: TRBJ2-7; clone_size: -; v_call: TRBV5-6; cdr3_aa: CASSLLAGGPSSYEQYF; cdr3_nt: TGTGCCAGCAGCTTGCTAGCGGGAGGGCCTAGCTCCTACGAGCAGTACTTC
d_call: TRBD1; j_call: TRBJ1-2; clone_size: -; v_call: TRBV3-1/TRBV3-2; cdr3_aa: CASSQLDRAAGYGYTF; cdr3_nt: TGTGCCAGCAGCCAATTAGACAGGGCCGCGGGCTATGGCTACACCTTC
d_call: -; j_call: TRBJ1-1; clone_size: few; v_call: TRBV7-9; cdr3_aa: CASSLERGADTEAFF; cdr3_nt: TGTGCCAGCAGCTTAGAACGGGGGGCGGACACTGAAGCTTTCTTT
d_call: -; j_call: TRBJ2-1; clone_size: -; v_call: TRBV27; cdr3_aa: CASSRLGRDEQFF; cdr3_nt: TGTGCCAGCAGTCGACTAGGTCGGGATGAGCAGTTCTTC
d_call: -; j_call: TRBJ2-3; clone_size: -; v_call: TRBV29-1; cdr3_aa: CSVELAADTQYF; cdr3_nt: TGCAGCGTTGAATTAGCCGCAGATACGCAGTATTTT
d_call: TRBD1; j_call: TRBJ1-1; clone_size: few; v_call: TRBV18; cdr3_aa: CASSLTGVGTEAFF; cdr3_nt: TGTGCCAGCTCATTGACAGGGGTGGGCACTGAAGCTTTCTTT
d_call: -; j_call: TRBJ2-1; clone_size: -; v_call: TRBV5-4; cdr3_aa: CASTRGNNEQFF; cdr3_nt: TGTGCCAGCACCCGAGGGAACAATGAGCAGTTCTTC
d_call: -; j_call: TRBJ2-5; clone_size: -; v_call: TRBV4-2; cdr3_aa: CASSQDFGETQYF; cdr3_nt: TGTGCCAGCAGCCAAGATTTTGGCGAGACCCAGTACTTC
d_call: TRBD1; j_call: TRBJ2-7; clone_size: -; v_call: TRBV19; cdr3_aa: CASSTRQGANEQYF; cdr3_nt: TGTGCCAGTAGTACCCGACAGGGGGCGAATGAGCAGTACTTC
d_call: -; j_call: TRBJ2-5; clone_size: -; v_call: TRBV28; cdr3_aa: CASSIGSIETQYF; cdr3_nt: TGTGCCAGCAGCATCGGGTCGATAGAGACCCAGTACTTC
d_call: TRBD1; j_call: TRBJ1-4; clone_size: few; v_call: TRBV5-4; cdr3_aa: CASSRTGQGLDEKLFF; cdr3_nt: TGTGCCAGCAGCCGAACCGGACAGGGCCTCGATGAAAAACTGTTTTTT
d_call: TRBD1; j_call: TRBJ2-1; clone_size: -; v_call: TRBV11-2; cdr3_aa: CASSLFPTRQGNNEQFF; cdr3_nt: TGTGCCAGCAGCTTGTTCCCGACGAGACAGGGGAACAATGAGCAGTTCTTC
d_call: -; j_call: TRBJ1-1; clone_size: few; v_call: TRBV11-1; cdr3_aa: CASSLGLQGWGTEAFF; cdr3_nt: TGTGCCAGCAGCTTGGGCCTACAGGGTTGGGGGACTGAAGCTTTCTTT
d_call: TRBD2; j_call: TRBJ2-3; clone_size: -; v_call: TRBV4-2; cdr3_aa: CASSQGGGADTQYF; cdr3_nt: TGTGCCAGCAGCCAGGGGGGGGGTGCAGATACGCAGTATTTT
d_call: -; j_call: TRBJ1-3; clone_size: -; v_call: TRBV2; cdr3_aa: CASTRDSGNTIYF; cdr3_nt: TGTGCCAGCACTCGAGACTCTGGAAACACCATATATTTT
d_call: TRBD1; j_call: TRBJ1-1; clone_size: once; v_call: TRBV10-3; cdr3_aa: CAISEQGAAEAFF; cdr3_nt: TGTGCCATCAGTGAGCAGGGGGCCGCTGAAGCTTTCTTT
d_call: -; j_call: TRBJ1-6; clone_size: -; v_call: TRBV30; cdr3_aa: CAWSRDSLYNSPLHF; cdr3_nt: TGTGCCTGGAGTCGTGACAGCCTCTATAATTCACCCCTCCACTTT
d_call: TRBD1; j_call: TRBJ1-2; clone_size: -; v_call: TRBV25-1; cdr3_aa: CASSRTGAYGYTF; cdr3_nt: TGTGCCAGCAGCCGGACAGGGGCCTATGGCTACACCTTC
d_call: -; j_call: TRBJ2-2; clone_size: -; v_call: TRBV15; cdr3_aa: CATQTENTGELFF; cdr3_nt: TGTGCCACCCAAACAGAGAACACCGGGGAGCTGTTTTTT
d_call: TRBD1; j_call: TRBJ1-1; clone_size: -; v_call: TRBV10-3; cdr3_aa: CAISERGRGRDTEAFF; cdr3_nt: TGTGCCATCAGTGAGAGGGGCAGGGGGCGAGACACTGAAGCTTTCTTT
d_call: TRBD1; j_call: TRBJ1-6; clone_size: -; v_call: TRBV5-5; cdr3_aa: CASSFGQGAMDNSPLHF; cdr3_nt: TGTGCCAGCAGCTTTGGACAGGGGGCGATGGATAATTCACCCCTCCACTTT
d_call: TRBD2; j_call: TRBJ2-1; clone_size: -; v_call: TRBV15; cdr3_aa: CATSRDILAGGEQFF; cdr3_nt: TGTGCCACCAGCAGAGATATACTAGCGGGAGGGGAGCAGTTCTTC
d_call: TRBD1; j_call: TRBJ1-5; clone_size: -; v_call: TRBV6-2/TRBV6-3; cdr3_aa: CASSYSTGVDRGHVQPQHF; cdr3_nt: TGTGCCAGCAGTTACTCGACCGGAGTGGACAGGGGGCATGTCCAGCCCCAGCATTTT
d_call: TRBD1; j_call: TRBJ1-2; clone_size: -; v_call: TRBV5-1; cdr3_aa: CASSLVPGGVYGYTF; cdr3_nt: TGCGCCAGCAGCTTGGTTCCAGGGGGCGTCTATGGCTACACCTTC
d_call: -; j_call: TRBJ2-2; clone_size: many; v_call: TRBV6-4; cdr3_aa: CASSSRGNTGELFF; cdr3_nt: TGTGCCAGCAGTTCAAGAGGGAACACCGGGGAGCTGTTTTTT
d_call: TRBD1; j_call: TRBJ1-1; clone_size: -; v_call: TRBV27; cdr3_aa: CASSHRGRAFF; cdr3_nt: TGTGCCAGCAGCCACAGGGGGAGGGCTTTCTTT
d_call: TRBD2; j_call: TRBJ2-5; clone_size: -; v_call: TRBV14; cdr3_aa: CASSRRSGRMETQYF; cdr3_nt: TGTGCCAGCAGCCGACGCAGCGGGAGAATGGAGACCCAGTACTTC
d_call: -; j_call: TRBJ2-1; clone_size: -; v_call: TRBV21-1; cdr3_aa: CASSKKGLAGTPRFF; cdr3_nt: TGTGCCAGCAGCAAAAAAGGTCTAGCGGGGACGCCCCGGTTCTTC
d_call: TRBD1; j_call: TRBJ2-3; clone_size: -; v_call: TRBV5-4; cdr3_aa: CASSLGGRGPGDTQYF; cdr3_nt: TGTGCCAGCAGCTTGGGGGGCAGGGGGCCGGGAGATACGCAGTATTTT
d_call: -; j_call: TRBJ2-1; clone_size: -; v_call: TRBV24-1; cdr3_aa: CATGLAGTLYNEQFF; cdr3_nt: TGTGCCACCGGCCTCGCCGGGACACTATACAATGAGCAGTTCTTC
d_call: TRBD1; j_call: TRBJ1-1; clone_size: -; v_call: TRBV27; cdr3_aa: CASSLSDRVSEAFF; cdr3_nt: TGTGCCAGCAGTTTATCGGACAGGGTCAGTGAAGCTTTCTTT